These T cell receptor beta chains were read from a single sample in a study of shared clonotypes between healthy human individuals. Sequenced by immunoSEQ multiplex PCR; TCRdb stores in-frame clones only, minus some. The sample lists about 1 million clones; about 84% were seen once. Sample: memory CD4+ T cells from PBMCs. The receptors come from a man younger than 35 in good health. Some clones in this sample may be carry-over from other donors' samples. CDR3s include the opening cysteine and the closing phenylalanine or tryptophan. The D gene is left open where the match is weak. The size field is filled for only some rows; it gives once, few, many or a size class.

J gene	D gene	V gene	clone size	CDR3 DNA	CDR3 protein
TRBJ2-7	TRBD1	TRBV6-5	NA	TGTGCCAGCAGTTACTCGTGGACAGGGGAATTGGAGCAGTACTTC	CASSYSWTGELEQYF
TRBJ2-2	TRBD1	TRBV19	NA	TGTGCCAGTAGGCACTTTGGGGGACAGGGGAACACCGGGGAGCTGTTTTTT	CASRHFGGQGNTGELFF
TRBJ2-5	NA	TRBV7-8	NA	TGTGCCAGCAGCTTAGCTGTTTCCCAAGAGACCCAGTACTTC	CASSLAVSQETQYF
TRBJ2-7	NA	TRBV5-1	NA	TGCGCCAGCAGCGCCCACAGGGACACCTACGAGCAGTACTTC	CASSAHRDTYEQYF
TRBJ2-3	NA	TRBV6-5	NA	TGTGCCACAGCGGCTAGCACAGATACGCAGTATTTT	CATAASTDTQYF
TRBJ2-1	TRBD2	TRBV5-1	NA	TGCGCCAGCAGCAGCGGGGACCGGCAGGGAACTGAGCAGTTCTTC	CASSSGDRQGTEQFF
TRBJ2-1	NA	TRBV5-1	NA	TGCGCCAGCCGGGCAGTAGGCTCCTACAATGAGCAGTTCTTC	CASRAVGSYNEQFF
TRBJ2-3	NA	TRBV7-9	NA	TGTGCCAGCCTCCGGGATACGCAGTATTTT	CASLRDTQYF
TRBJ1-4	TRBD1	TRBV5-1	NA	TGCGCCAGCAGCTCCCCCGGGACAGCAACTAATGAAAAACTGTTTTTT	CASSSPGTATNEKLFF
TRBJ1-1	TRBD1	TRBV30	few	TGTGCCTGGAGTGAACGGGACAGGCCAAACACTGAAGCTTTCTTT	CAWSERDRPNTEAFF
TRBJ2-4	NA	TRBV5-8	NA	TGTGCCAGCAGCTTTGACGGTGACATTCAGTACTTC	CASSFDGDIQYF
TRBJ1-1	NA	TRBV28	NA	TGTGCCAGCAGTATATCTACCCCGGGGGCCACTGAAGCTTTCTTT	CASSISTPGATEAFF
TRBJ1-5	NA	TRBV19	NA	TGTGCCAGTAGTATAGGGGAGGGGCATCTCAATCAGCCCCAGCATTTT	CASSIGEGHLNQPQHF
TRBJ2-1	NA	TRBV6-1	NA	TGTGCCACCCAGACCGTCGCTCGGTACAATGAGCAGTTCTTC	CATQTVARYNEQFF